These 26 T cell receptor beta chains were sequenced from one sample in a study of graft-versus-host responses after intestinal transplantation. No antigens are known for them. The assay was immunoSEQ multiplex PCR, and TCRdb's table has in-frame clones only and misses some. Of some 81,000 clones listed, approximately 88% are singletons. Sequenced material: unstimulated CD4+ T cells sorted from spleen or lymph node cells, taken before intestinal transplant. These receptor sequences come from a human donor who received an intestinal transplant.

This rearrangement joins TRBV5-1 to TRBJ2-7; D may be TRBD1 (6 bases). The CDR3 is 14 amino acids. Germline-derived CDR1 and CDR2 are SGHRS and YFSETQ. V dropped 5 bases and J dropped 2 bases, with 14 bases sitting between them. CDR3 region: CASRTGDRAYEQYF. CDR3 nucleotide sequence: TGCGCCAGCAGGACAGGAGACAGAGCCTACGAGCAGTACTTC. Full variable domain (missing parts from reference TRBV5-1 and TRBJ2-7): KAGVTQTPRYLIKTRGQQVTLSCSPISGHRSVSWYQQTPGQGLQFLFEYFSETQRNKGNFPGRFSGRQFSNSRSEMNVSTLELGDSALYLCASRTGDRAYEQYFGPGTRLTVT.

CDR3 sequence reads: CASSLELLGRIPYEQYF. For the CDR3, the DNA is TGCGCCAGCAGCTTGGAACTGTTGGGGAGGATCCCCTACGAGCAGTACTTC. The chain links TRBV5-1 to TRBJ2-7; a possible D gene is TRBD2 (6 bases). The CDR3 loop spans 17 amino acids. Germline loops: CDR1 SGHRS, CDR2 YFSETQ. V gave up 0 bases and J gave up 2 bases, with 18 bases separating them.

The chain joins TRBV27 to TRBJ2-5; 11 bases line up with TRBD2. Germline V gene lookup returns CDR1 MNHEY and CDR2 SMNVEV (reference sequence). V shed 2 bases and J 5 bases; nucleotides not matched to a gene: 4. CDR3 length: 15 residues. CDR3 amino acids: CASSLTSGSWETQYF. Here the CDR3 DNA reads TGTGCCAGCAGTTTAACTAGCGGGAGTTGGGAGACCCAGTACTTC.

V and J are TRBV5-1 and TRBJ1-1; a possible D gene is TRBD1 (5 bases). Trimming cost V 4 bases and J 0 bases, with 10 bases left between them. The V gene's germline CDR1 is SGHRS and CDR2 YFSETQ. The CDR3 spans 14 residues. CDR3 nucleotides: TGCGCCAGCAGCACCGGACAATTGAACACTGAAGCTTTCTTT. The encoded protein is CASSTGQLNTEAFF.

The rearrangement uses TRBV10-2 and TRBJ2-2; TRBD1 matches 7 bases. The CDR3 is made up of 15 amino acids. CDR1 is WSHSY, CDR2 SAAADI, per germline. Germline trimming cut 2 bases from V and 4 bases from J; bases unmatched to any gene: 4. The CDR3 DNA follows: TGCGCCAGCAGTGAGGGGGACAGACGCACCGGGGAGCTGTTTTTT. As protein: CASSEGDRRTGELFF.

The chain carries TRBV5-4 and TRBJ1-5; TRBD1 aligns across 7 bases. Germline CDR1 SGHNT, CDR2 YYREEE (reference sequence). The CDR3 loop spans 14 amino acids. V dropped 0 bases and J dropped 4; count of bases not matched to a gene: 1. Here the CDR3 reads CASSLAGGNQPQHF. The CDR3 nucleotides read TGTGCCAGCAGCTTGGCAGGGGGGAATCAGCCCCAGCATTTT.

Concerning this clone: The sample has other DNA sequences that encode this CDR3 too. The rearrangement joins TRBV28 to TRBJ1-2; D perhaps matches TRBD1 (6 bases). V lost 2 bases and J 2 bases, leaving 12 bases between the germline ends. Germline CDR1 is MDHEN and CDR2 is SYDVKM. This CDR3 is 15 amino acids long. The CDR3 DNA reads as TGTGCCAGCAGTTTAGGGGGGGGCGCGAACTATGGCTACACCTTC. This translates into CASSLGGGANYGYTF.

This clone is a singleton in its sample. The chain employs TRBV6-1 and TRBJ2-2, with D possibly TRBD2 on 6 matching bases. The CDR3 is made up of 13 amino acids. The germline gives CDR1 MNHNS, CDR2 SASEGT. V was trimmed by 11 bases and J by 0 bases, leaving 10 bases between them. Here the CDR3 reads CAYRGTNTGELFF. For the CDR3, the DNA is TGTGCCTATCGGGGGACGAACACCGGGGAGCTGTTTTTT.

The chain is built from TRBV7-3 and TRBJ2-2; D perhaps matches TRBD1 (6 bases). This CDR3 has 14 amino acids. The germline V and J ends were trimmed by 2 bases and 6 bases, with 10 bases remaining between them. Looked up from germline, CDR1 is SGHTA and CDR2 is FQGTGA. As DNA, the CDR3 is TGTGCCAGCAGCTTATATCAGGGGTCCGGGGAGCTGTTTTTT. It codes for CASSLYQGSGELFF. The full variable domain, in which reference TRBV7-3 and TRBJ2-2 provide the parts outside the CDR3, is GAGVSQTPSNKVTEKGKYVELRCDPISGHTALYWYRQSLGQGPEFLIYFQGTGAADDSGLPNDRFFAVRPEGSVSTLKIQRTERGDSAVYLCASSLYQGSGELFFGEGSRLTVL.

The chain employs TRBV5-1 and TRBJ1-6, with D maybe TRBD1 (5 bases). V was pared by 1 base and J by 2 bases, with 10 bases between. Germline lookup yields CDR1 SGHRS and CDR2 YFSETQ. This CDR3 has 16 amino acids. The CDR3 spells CASSLKWGAYNSPLHF. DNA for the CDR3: TGCGCCAGCAGCTTGAAATGGGGGGCCTATAATTCACCCCTCCACTTT.

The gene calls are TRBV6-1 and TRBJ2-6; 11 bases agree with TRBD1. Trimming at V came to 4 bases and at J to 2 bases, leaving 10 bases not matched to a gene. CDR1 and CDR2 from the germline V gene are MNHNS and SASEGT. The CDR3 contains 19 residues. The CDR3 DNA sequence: TGTGCCAGCAGTGCACAGCCCGGGACAGGGGGACCTGGGGCCAACGTCCTGACTTTC. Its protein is CASSAQPGTGGPGANVLTF.

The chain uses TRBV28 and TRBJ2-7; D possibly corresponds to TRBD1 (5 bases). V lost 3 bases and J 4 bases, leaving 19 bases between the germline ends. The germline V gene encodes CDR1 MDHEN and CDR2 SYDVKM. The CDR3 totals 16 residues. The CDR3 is CASSLSGPQGRYEQYF. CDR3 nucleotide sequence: TGTGCCAGCAGTTTGTCCGGCCCCCAGGGTCGGTACGAGCAGTACTTC.

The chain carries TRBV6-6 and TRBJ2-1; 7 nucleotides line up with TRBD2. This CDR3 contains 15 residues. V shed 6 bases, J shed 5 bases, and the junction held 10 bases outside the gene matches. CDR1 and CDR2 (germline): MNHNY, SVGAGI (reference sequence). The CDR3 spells CASSSLAGVHNEQFF. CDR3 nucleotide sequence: TGTGCCAGCAGCTCTCTCGCGGGAGTGCACAATGAGCAGTTCTTC.

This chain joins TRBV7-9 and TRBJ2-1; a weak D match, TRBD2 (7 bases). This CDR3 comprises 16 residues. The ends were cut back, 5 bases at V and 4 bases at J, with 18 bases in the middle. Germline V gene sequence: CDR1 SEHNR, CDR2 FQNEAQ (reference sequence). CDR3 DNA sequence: TGTGCCAGCAGCCCGCAGCGTGGGGGGGCATACAATGAGCAGTTCTTC. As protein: CASSPQRGGAYNEQFF.

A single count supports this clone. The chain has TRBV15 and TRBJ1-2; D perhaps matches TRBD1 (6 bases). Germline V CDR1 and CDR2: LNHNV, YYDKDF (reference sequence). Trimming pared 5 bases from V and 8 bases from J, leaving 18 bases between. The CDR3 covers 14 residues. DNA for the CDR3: TGTGCCACCAGCCTCCTCCCCCTCCAGGGGGGCTACACCTTC. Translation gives CATSLLPLQGGYTF.

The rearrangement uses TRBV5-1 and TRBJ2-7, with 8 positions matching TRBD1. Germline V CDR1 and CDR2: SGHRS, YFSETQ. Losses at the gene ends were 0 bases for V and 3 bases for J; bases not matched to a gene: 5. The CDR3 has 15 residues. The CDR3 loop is CASSLGGQGIYEQYF. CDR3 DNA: TGCGCCAGCAGCTTGGGCGGACAGGGAATCTACGAGCAGTACTTC.

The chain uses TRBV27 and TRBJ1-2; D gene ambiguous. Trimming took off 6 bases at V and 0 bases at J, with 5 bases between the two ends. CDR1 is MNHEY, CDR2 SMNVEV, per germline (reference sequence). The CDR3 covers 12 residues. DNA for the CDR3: TGTGCCAGCAGCCCCGCTAACTATGGCTACACCTTC. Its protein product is CASSPANYGYTF.

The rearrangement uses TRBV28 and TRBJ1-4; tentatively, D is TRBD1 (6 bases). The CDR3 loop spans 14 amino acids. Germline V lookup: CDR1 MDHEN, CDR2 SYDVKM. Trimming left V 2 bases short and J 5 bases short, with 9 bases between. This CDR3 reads CASSLSQGNEKLFF. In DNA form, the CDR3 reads TGTGCCAGCAGTTTAAGCCAGGGGAATGAAAAACTGTTTTTT.

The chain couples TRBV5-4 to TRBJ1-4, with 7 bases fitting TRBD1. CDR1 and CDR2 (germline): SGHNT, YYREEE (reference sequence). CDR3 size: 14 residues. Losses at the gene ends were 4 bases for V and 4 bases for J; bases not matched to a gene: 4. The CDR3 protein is CASSTGTVNEKLFF. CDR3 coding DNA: TGTGCCAGCAGCACCGGGACAGTTAATGAAAAACTGTTTTTT.

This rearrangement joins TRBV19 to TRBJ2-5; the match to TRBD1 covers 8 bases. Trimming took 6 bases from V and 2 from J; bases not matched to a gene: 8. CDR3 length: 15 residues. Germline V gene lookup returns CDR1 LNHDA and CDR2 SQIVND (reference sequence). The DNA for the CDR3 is TGTGCCAGTAGCCCCGGACAGGGCCCTCAAGAGACCCAGTACTTC. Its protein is CASSPGQGPQETQYF. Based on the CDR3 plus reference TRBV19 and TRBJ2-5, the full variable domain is DGGITQSPKYLFRKEGQNVTLSCEQNLNHDAMYWYRQDPGQGLRLIYYSQIVNDFQKGDIAEGYSVSREKKESFPLTVTSAQKNPTAFYLCASSPGQGPQETQYFGPGTRLLVL.

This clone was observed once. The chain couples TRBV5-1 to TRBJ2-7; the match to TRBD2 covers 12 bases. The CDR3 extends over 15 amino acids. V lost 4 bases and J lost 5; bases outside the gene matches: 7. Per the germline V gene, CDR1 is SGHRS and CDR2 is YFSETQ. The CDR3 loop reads CASSDASGGAHEQYF. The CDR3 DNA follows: TGCGCCAGCAGCGACGCTAGCGGGGGGGCCCACGAGCAGTACTTC.

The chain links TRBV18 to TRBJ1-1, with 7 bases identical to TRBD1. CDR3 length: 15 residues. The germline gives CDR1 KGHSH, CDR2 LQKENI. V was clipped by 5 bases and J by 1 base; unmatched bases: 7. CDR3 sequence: CASSSTGARNTEAFF. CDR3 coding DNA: TGTGCCAGCTCATCCACAGGGGCCAGGAACACTGAAGCTTTCTTT. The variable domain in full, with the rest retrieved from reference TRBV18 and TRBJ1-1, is NAGVMQNPRHLVRRRGQEARLRCSPMKGHSHVYWYRQLPEEGLKFMVYLQKENIIDESGMPKERFSAEFPKEGPSILRIQQVVRGDSAAYFCASSSTGARNTEAFFGQGTRLTVV.

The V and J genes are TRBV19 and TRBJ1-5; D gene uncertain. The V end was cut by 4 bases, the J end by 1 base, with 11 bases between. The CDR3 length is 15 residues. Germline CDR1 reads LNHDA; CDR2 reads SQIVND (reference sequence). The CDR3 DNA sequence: TGTGCCAGTAGTACCCAATCGGGGAGCAATCAGCCCCAGCATTTT. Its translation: CASSTQSGSNQPQHF.

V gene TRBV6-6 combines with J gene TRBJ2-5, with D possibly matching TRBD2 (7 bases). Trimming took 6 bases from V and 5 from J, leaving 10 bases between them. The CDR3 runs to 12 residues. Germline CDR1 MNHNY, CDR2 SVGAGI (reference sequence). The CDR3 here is CASRGGGETQYF. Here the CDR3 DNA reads TGTGCCAGCAGAGGGGGAGGGGAGACCCAGTACTTC.

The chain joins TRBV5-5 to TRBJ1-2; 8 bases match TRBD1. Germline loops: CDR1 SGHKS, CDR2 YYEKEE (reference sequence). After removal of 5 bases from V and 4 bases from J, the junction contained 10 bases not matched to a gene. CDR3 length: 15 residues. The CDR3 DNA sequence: TGTGCCAGCAGGACAGCGGGACAGGCAACCTATGGCTACACCTTC. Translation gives CASRTAGQATYGYTF.

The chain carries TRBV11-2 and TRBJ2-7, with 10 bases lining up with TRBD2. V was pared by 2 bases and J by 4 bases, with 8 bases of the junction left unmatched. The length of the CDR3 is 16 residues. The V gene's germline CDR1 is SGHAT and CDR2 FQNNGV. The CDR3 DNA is TGTGCCAGCAGCTTACGGATTACTAGCGGGATTTACGAGCAGTACTTC. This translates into CASSLRITSGIYEQYF.